This TCR beta chain stems from a study of blood T cell repertoires in COVID-19. Background on the study: PBMCs, B-cell-depleted T cells, or T cells were the source of the cDNA or gDNA that made up the material.

The CDR3 has 16 residues. V lost 1 base and J 7 bases, leaving 17 bases between the germline ends. Per the germline V gene, CDR1 is SEHNR and CDR2 is FQNEAQ (reference sequence). The repertoire was sequenced with immunoSEQ multiplex PCR; TCRdb's copy has only in-frame clones and lacks some. The data show under 140,000 clones, 82% seen once. This clonotype was sampled from a woman in her sixties or seventies with acute or convalescent COVID-19. What was sequenced was peripheral blood. This chain links TRBV7-9 with TRBJ1-3; D is unresolved. CDR3 coding DNA: TGTGCCAGCAGCTTAGACAGCCCATGGTCGGGGAACACCATATATTTT. This gives the protein CASSLDSPWSGNTIYF. The full variable domain, with the rest looked up from reference TRBV7-9 and TRBJ1-3, is DTGVSQNPRHKITKRGQNVTFRCDPISEHNRLYWYRQTLGQGPEFLTYFQNEAQLEKSRLLSDRFSAERPKGSFSTLEIQRTEQGDSAMYLCASSLDSPWSGNTIYFGEGSWLTVV.